Reported below is one T cell receptor (beta chain). The germline V gene encodes CDR1 SGHAT and CDR2 FQNNGV. The CDR3 spans 15 residues. V lost 5 bases, J lost 2 bases, and 14 bases lay in between. In the study's own analysis: Cell counts per sample came from amplifying reference gene primers. Profiled with immunoSEQ multiplex PCR; TCRdb holds only in-frame clones, not every one. Clone size and the V and J calls come from that table; the DNA yielded D and trimming. The repertoire has around 28,000 clones, 80% to 90% of them found once; the top ten carry around 30%. The source of the sample is a study of blood T cell repertoires in COVID-19. About the research overall: The samples span acute and convalescent COVID-19 from the United States, Italy and Spain. PBMCs, B-cell-depleted T cells, or T cells were the source of the cDNA or gDNA that made up the material.

Sequences were obtained from peripheral blood. V usage is TRBV11-2 and J usage is TRBJ2-3; D gene ambiguous. This receptor was taken from a man aged 80 or over with acute or convalescent COVID-19. The CDR3 DNA reads TGTGCCAGCAGCCCGCTGAGTTCGTTCACAGATACGCAGTATTTT. This encodes CASSPLSSFTDTQYF. The variable domain in full, completed from reference TRBV11-2 and TRBJ2-3, reads EAGVAQSPRYKIIEKRQSVAFWCNPISGHATLYWYQQILGQGPKLLIQFQNNGVVDDSQLPKDRFSAERLKGVDSTLKIQPAKLEDSAVYLCASSPLSSFTDTQYFGPGTRLTVL.